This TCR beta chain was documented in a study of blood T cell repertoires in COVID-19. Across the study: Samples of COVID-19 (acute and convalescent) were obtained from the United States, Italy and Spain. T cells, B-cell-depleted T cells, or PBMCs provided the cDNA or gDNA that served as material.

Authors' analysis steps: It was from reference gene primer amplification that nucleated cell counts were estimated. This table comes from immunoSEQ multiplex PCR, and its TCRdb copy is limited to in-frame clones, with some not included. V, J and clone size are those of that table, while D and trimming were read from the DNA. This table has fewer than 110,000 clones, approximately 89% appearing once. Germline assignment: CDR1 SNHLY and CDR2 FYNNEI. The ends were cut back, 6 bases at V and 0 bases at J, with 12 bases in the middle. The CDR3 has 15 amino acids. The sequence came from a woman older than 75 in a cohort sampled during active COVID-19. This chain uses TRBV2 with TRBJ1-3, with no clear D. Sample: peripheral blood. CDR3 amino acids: CASREGGSSGNTIYF. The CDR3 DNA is TGTGCCAGCAGGGAGGGTGGGAGCTCTGGAAACACCATATATTTT.